One T cell receptor beta chain is described in this entry. What it recognizes is unknown. The PCR used 60 Vbeta and 13 Jbeta primers. The repertoire was sequenced with immunoSEQ multiplex PCR; TCRdb's copy has only in-frame clones and lacks some. The table shows over 120,000 clones, with around 79% occurring only once. V lost 6 bases, J lost 3 bases, and 15 bases lay in between. The CDR3 is 14 residues long. The germline gives CDR1 ENHRY, CDR2 SYGVKD. The sample originates from a study of cytomegalovirus exposure and HLA in healthy donors. Overall study: Drawn from HLA-typed donors, 80 million to 95 million unique TCRs were held in an early data release.

Overall study results and limits: The availability of immune exposure information extended only to CMV serostatus.

The sequencing sample was made of PBMCs. This receptor was obtained from a male donor in good health and CMV-seronegative. The chain uses TRBV10-3 and TRBJ2-7; D might be TRBD1 (5 bases). CDR3 bases: TGTGCCATCAGCCAGGGCCCCCCACTCTACGAGCAGTACTTC. This sequence encodes CAISQGPPLYEQYF.